The T cell receptor (beta chain) described here comes from a study of T cell responses to AZD1222 COVID-19 vaccine. Study observations and caveats: Nearly half of spike-specific TCRs reportedly target variant regions that are unmutated in the B.1.351 and B.1.1.7 variants. CD4 TCRs linked to vaccination spanned spike, dominating at 160-218 and 743-854. Repertoire collection took place solely once the T cell response had peaked.

The repertoire was sequenced with immunoSEQ multiplex PCR; TCRdb's copy has only in-frame clones and lacks some. This sample has over 150,000 clones, with just under 95% found just once. Note on this clone: Its specificity is unknown.

This sequence was found in an adult in good health. Material: peripheral blood, obtained on day 0 of AZD1222 vaccination.

Written as DNA, the CDR3 is TGCAGCGTTGAAGATCTTGGACAGGGGATTAGCTACACCTTC. Translation: CSVEDLGQGISYTF. The J gene is TRBJ1-2, the V gene TRBV29-1; 9 bases agree with TRBD1. Trimming at V came to 0 bases and at J to 9 bases, leaving 8 bases not matched to a gene. Germline-derived CDR1 and CDR2 are SQVTM and ANQGSEA. The CDR3 consists of 14 residues.